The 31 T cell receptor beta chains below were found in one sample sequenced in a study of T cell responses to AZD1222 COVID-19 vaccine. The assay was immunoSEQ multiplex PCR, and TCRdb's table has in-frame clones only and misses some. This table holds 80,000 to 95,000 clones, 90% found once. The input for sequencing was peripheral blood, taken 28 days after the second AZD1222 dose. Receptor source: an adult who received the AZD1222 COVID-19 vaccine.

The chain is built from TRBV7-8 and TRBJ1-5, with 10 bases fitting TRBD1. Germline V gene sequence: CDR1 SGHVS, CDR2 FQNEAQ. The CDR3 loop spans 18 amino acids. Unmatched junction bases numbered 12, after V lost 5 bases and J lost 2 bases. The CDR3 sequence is CASSRGQGGRRGNQPQHF. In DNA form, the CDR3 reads TGTGCCAGCAGCCGCGGACAGGGGGGACGTCGGGGCAATCAGCCCCAGCATTTT.

For the CDR3, the DNA is TGTGCCAGCAGCGTAGAGGGCTCCTATAATTCACCCCTCCACTTT. This gives the protein CASSVEGSYNSPLHF. The chain carries TRBV9 and TRBJ1-6; D is uncertain. Germline V gene sequence: CDR1 SGDLS, CDR2 YYNGEE. V was clipped by 0 bases and J by 0 bases, with 4 bases between them. The CDR3 length is 15 residues.

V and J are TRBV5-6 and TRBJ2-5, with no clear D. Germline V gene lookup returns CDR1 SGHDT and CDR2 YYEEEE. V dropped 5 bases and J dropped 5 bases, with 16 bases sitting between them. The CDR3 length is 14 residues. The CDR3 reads CASSFLGRTETQYF. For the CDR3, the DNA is TGTGCCAGCAGTTTTCTGGGCAGGACGGAGACCCAGTACTTC.

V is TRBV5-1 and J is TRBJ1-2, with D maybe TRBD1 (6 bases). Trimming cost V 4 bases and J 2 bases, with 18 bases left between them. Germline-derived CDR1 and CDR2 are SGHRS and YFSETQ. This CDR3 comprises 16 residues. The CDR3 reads CASSQGGTGLNYGYTF. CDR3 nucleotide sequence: TGCGCCAGCAGCCAAGGGGGTACAGGACTAAACTATGGCTACACCTTC.

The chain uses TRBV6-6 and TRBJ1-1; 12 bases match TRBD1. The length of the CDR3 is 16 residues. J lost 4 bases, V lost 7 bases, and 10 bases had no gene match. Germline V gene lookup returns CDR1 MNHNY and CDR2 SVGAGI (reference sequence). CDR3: CASNTPGQGAITEAFF. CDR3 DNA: TGTGCCAGCAATACCCCGGGACAGGGGGCGATCACTGAAGCTTTCTTT.

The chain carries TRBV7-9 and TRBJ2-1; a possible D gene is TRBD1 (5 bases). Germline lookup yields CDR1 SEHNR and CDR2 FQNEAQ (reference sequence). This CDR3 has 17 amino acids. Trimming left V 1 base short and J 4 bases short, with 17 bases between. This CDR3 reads CASSLDSDSWGYNEQFF. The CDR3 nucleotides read TGTGCCAGCAGCTTAGACAGCGACAGTTGGGGTTACAATGAGCAGTTCTTC.

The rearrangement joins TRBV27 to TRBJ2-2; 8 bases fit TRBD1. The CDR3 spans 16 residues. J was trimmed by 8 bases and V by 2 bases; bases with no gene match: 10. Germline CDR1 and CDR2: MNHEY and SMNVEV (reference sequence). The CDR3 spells CASSLRGQGTSGELFF. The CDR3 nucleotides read TGTGCCAGCAGTTTACGAGGACAGGGTACTTCTGGGGAGCTGTTTTTT.

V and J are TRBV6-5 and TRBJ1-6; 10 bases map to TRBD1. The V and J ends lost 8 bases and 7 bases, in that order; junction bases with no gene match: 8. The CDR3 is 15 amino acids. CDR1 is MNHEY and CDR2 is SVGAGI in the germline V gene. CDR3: CASAGTGAQNSPLHF. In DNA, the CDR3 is TGTGCCAGCGCCGGGACAGGGGCACAAAATTCACCCCTCCACTTT.

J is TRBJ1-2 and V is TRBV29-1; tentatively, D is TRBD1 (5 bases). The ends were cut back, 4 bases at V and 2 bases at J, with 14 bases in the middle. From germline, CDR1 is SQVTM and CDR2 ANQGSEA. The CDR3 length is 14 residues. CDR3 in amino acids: CSVGGSGRNYGYTF. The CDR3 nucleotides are TGCAGCGTTGGGGGGAGCGGCAGAAACTATGGCTACACCTTC.

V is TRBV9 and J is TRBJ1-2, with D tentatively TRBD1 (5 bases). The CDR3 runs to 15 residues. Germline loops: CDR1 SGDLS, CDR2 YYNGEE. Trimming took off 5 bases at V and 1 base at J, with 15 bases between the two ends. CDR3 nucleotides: TGTGCCAGCAGTCCCAAGGCGGGGGGTAACTATGGCTACACCTTC. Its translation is CASSPKAGGNYGYTF.

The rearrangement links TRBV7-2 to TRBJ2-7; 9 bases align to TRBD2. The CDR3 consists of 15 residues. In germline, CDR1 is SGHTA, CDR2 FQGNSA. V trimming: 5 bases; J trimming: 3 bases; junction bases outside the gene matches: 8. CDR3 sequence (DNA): TGTGCCAGCAGCCAATTTAGCGGGGGCATCTACGAGCAGTACTTC. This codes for CASSQFSGGIYEQYF.

The CDR3, as DNA: TGCGCCAGCAGCTTGGTGTCCGCAGACCACACCGGGGAGCTGTTTTTT. This gives the protein CASSLVSADHTGELFF. The chain uses TRBV5-1 and TRBJ2-2; D remains ambiguous. CDR3 length equals 16 residues. V lost 0 bases and J lost 3, with 12 bases in between. Looked up from germline, CDR1 is SGHRS and CDR2 is YFSETQ.

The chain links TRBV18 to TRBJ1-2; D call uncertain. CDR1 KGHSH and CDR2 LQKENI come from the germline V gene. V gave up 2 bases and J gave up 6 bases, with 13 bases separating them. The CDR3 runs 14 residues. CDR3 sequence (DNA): TGTGCCAGCTCACCAACGGACGAGCTAAATGGCTACACCTTC. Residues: CASSPTDELNGYTF.

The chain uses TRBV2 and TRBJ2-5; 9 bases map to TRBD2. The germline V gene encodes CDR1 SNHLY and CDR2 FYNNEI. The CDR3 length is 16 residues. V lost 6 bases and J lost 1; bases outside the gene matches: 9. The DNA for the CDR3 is TGTGCCAGCAGGGGGACTAGCCGAGCTCCCCAAGAGACCCAGTACTTC. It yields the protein CASRGTSRAPQETQYF.

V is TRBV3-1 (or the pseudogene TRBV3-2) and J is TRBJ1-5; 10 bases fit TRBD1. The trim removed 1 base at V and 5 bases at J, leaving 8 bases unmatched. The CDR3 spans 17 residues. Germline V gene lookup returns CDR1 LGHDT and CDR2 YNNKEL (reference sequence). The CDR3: CASSQGPNDRGHQPQHF. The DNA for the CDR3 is TGTGCCAGCAGCCAAGGCCCCAATGACAGGGGGCATCAGCCCCAGCATTTT.

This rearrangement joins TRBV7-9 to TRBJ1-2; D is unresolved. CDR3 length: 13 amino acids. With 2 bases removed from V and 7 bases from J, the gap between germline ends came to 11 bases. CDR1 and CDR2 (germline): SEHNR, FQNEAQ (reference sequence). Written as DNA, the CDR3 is TGTGCCAGCAGCTTACAGGACCTAAGTGGCTACACCTTC. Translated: CASSLQDLSGYTF.

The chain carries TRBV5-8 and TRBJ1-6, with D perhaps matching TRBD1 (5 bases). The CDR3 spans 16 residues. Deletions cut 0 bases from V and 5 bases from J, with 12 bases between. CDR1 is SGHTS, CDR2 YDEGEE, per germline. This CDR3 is CASSLAGGADNSPLHF. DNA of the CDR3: TGTGCCAGCAGCTTGGCCGGGGGTGCGGATAATTCACCCCTCCACTTT.

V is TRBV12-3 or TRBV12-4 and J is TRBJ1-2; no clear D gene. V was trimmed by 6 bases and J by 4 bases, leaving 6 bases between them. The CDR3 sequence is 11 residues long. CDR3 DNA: TGTGCCAGCAGCTTAACCTATGGCTACACCTTC. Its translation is CASSLTYGYTF.

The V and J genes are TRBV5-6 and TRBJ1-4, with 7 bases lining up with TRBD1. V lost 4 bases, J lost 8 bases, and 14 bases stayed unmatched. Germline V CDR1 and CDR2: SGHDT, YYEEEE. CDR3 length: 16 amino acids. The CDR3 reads CASSPSDRTVGEKLFF. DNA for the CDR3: TGTGCCAGCAGCCCTTCGGACAGGACCGTAGGCGAAAAACTGTTTTTT.

CDR3 residues: CASSQEQGGNQPQHF. DNA of the CDR3: TGCGCCAGCAGCCAAGAACAAGGGGGCAATCAGCCCCAGCATTTT. The chain links TRBV4-3 to TRBJ1-5; perhaps TRBD1 as D (5 bases). The CDR3 totals 15 residues. The germline V gene encodes CDR1 LGHNA and CDR2 YSLEER. V lost 0 bases to trimming and J lost 2 bases, with 8 bases between them.

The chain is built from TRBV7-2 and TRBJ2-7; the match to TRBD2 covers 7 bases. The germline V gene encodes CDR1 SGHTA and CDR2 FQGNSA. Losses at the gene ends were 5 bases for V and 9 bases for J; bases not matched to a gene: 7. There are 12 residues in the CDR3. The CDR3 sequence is CASSPGREVQYF. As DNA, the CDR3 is TGTGCCAGCAGCCCGGGACGGGAGGTGCAGTACTTC.

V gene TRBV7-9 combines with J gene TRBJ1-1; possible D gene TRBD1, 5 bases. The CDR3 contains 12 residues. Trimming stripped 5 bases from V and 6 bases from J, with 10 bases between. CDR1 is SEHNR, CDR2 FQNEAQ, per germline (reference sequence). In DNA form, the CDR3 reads TGTGCCAGCAGCCCAGGGAGGGCTGAAGCTTTCTTT. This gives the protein CASSPGRAEAFF.

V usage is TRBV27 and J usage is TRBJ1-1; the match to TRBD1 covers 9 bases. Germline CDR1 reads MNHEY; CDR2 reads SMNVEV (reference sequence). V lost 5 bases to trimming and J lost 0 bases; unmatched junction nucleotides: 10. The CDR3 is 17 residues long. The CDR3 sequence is CASSPLQGARMNTEAFF. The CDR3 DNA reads TGTGCCAGCAGTCCTCTACAGGGGGCGCGGATGAACACTGAAGCTTTCTTT.

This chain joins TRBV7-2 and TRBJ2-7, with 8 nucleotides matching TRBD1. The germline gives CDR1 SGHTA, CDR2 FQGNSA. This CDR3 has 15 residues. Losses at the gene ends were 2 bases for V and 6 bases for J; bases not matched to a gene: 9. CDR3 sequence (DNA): TGTGCCAGCAGCTTACGGGCAGGGGGCGGATCCGAGCAGTACTTC. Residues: CASSLRAGGGSEQYF.

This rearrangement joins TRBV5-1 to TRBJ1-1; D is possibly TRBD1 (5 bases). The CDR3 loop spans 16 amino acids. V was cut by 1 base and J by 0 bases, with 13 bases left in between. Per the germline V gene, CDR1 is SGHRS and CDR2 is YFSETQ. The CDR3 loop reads CASSLRQGGMNTEAFF. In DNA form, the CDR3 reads TGCGCCAGCAGCTTGCGGCAGGGAGGGATGAACACTGAAGCTTTCTTT.

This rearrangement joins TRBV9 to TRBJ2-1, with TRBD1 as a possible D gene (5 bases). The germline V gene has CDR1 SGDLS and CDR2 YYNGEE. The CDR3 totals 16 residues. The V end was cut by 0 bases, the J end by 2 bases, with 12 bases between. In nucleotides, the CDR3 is TGTGCCAGCAGCGTAGAAGCAGGACAACCCTACAATGAGCAGTTCTTC. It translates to CASSVEAGQPYNEQFF.

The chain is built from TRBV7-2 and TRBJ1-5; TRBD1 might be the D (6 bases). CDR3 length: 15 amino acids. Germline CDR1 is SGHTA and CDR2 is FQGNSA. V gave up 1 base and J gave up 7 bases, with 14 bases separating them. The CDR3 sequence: CASSLDGAQGQPQHF. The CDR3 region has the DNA TGTGCCAGCAGCTTAGACGGGGCCCAGGGGCAGCCCCAGCATTTT.

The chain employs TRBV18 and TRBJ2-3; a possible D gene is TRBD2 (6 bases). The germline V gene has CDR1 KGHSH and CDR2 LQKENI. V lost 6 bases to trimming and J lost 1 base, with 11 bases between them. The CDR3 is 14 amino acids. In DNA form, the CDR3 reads TGTGCCAGCTCCCTTACGGGGGGCACAGATACGCAGTATTTT. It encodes CASSLTGGTDTQYF. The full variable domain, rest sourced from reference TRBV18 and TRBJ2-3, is NAGVMQNPRHLVRRRGQEARLRCSPMKGHSHVYWYRQLPEEGLKFMVYLQKENIIDESGMPKERFSAEFPKEGPSILRIQQVVRGDSAAYFCASSLTGGTDTQYFGPGTRLTVL.

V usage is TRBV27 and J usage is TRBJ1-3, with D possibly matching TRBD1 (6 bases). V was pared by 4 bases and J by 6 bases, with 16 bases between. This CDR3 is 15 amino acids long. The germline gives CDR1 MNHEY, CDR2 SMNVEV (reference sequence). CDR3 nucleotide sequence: TGTGCCAGCAGTTCTCTGGGGGCGGCGGAAAACACCATATATTTT. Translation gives CASSSLGAAENTIYF.

The CDR3 sequence: CASSLPLLKLNEQFF. CDR3 nucleotide sequence: TGTGCCAGCAGCTTACCGCTACTTAAACTCAATGAGCAGTTCTTC. The chain joins TRBV7-2 to TRBJ2-1; D uncertain. This CDR3 is 15 amino acids long. Trimming took off 2 bases at V and 6 bases at J, with 14 bases between the two ends. CDR1 and CDR2 from the germline V gene are SGHTA and FQGNSA.

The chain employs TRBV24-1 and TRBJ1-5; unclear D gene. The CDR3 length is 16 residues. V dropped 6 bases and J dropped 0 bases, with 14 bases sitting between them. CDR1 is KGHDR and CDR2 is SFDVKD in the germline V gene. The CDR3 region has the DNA TGTGCCACCAGTCTTTTCGGGGATTATAGCAATCAGCCCCAGCATTTT. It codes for CATSLFGDYSNQPQHF.